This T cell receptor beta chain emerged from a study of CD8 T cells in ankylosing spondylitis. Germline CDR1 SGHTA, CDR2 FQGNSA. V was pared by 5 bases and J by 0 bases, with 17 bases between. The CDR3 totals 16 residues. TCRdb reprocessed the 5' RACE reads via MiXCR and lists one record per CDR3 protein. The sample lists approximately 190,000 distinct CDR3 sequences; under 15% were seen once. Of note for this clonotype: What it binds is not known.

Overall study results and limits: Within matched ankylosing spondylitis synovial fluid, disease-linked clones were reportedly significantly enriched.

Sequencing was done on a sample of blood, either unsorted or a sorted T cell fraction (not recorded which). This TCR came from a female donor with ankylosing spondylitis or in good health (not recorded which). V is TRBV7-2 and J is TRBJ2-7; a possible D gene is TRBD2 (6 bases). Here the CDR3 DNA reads TGTGCCAGCAGCCGTCGTAGCGGAACCGACTCCTACGAGCAGTACTTC. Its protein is CASSRRSGTDSYEQYF.